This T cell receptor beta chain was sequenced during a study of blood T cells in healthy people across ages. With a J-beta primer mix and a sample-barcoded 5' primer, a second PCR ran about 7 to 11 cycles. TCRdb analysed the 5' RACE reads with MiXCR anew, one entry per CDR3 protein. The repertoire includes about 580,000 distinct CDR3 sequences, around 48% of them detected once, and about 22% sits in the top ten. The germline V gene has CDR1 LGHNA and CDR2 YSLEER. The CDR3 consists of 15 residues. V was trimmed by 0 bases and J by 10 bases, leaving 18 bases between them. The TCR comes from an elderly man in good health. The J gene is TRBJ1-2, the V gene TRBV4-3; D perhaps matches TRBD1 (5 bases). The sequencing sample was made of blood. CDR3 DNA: TGCGCCAGCAGCCAAGATGCGGGGGTGACGGGGACCTACACCTTC. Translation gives CASSQDAGVTGTYTF.